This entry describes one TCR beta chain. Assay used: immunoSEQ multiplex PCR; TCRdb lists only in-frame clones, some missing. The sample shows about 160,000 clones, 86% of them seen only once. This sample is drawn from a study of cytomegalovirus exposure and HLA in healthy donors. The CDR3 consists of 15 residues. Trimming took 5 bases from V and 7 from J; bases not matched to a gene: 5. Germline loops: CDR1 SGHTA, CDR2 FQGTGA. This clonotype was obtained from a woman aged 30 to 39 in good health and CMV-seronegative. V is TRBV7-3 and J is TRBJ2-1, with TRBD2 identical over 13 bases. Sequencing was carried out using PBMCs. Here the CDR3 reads CASSIGLAGANEQFF. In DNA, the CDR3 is TGTGCCAGCAGCATCGGACTAGCGGGGGCAAATGAGCAGTTCTTC.